This note documents a single TCR beta chain sequence. The antigen remains unidentified. Genomic DNA constituted the template upon which TCR beta VDJ and CDR3 profiling was performed. TCRdb re-derived calls from the reads in MiXCR, one entry per CDR3 protein. The repertoire includes 200,000 to 250,000 distinct CDR3 sequences, around three fifths of them detected once, and around 58% sits in the top ten. Whoever was chosen for sequencing had shown CD8+CD57+ cell expansion by flow cytometry. With no exception, the patients had severe acquired aplastic anemia. The CDR3 runs to 13 residues. V dropped 5 bases and J dropped 5 bases, with 12 bases sitting between them. The V gene's germline CDR1 is SGHTA and CDR2 FQGNSA. The sample originates from a study of CD8+CD57+ T cells in acquired aplastic anemia. At the level of the study: CD4+ and CD8+ cells, once sorted, gave DNA averaging roughly 3.4 ug.

Overall study findings and caveats: No significant patient-versus-control difference appeared in CD8+ Simpson's diversity. In common between the patients and the controls were more than 25 CD8+ CDR3 sequences.

This sequence was found in a human donor with aplastic anemia. This chain uses TRBV7-2 with TRBJ2-5; D unresolved. Sequenced material: sorted CD4+, CD8+, or CD8+CD57+ T cells (not recorded which) from PBMCs. This chain's CDR3 is CASSPDPLETQYF. The CDR3 nucleotides are TGTGCCAGCAGCCCAGACCCCCTGGAGACCCAGTACTTC.